Listed here is a single T cell receptor (beta chain). This clone is a singleton in its sample. Its specific antigen is unknown. No base quality information exists; no much larger clone differs at one position. These data are taken from a study of shared clonotypes between healthy human individuals (TCRdb year 2020). In terms of the full investigation: The cohort comprised a couple of women and a few men aged 18 to 49 years. Per donor, three plates each were used for CD4 naive and CD4 memory, two for CD8 naive, and one for CD8 memory. The study deeply sequenced blood TCR repertoires of roughly five healthy adults to estimate repertoire size and the extent of clonotype sharing between individuals. Libraries were prepared and TCR repertoires were sequenced by different laboratories using diverse techniques, in order to increase sequencing depth and limit assay-specific biases. Leukapheresis yielded between about 0.8 and 9.5 billion PBMCs per donor. Study-wide conclusions, independent of this receptor: Incomplete sequencing was indicated by rarefaction of sorted-subset datasets, despite the large sequencing depth. Across a few donors, approximately 4.6% of naive CD4, roughly 3.8% of naive CD8, 2.3% of memory CD4, and approximately 0.4% of memory CD8 clonotypes were shared. Pairwise subsampling led to the expectation that sequencing depth would affect the degree of clonotype sharing among donors. Because the study included a small number of donors, the genetic and exposure-history diversity represented was limited. Naive subsets generally had larger estimated clonotype richness than memory subsets. Sampling was restricted to blood, and TCR repertoires in tissues likely differ from the TCR repertoires found in blood. Compared with non-shared clonotypes, clonotypes shared by all four sorted-subset donors had higher generation probabilities.

Healthy HIV-negative adults with no recently reported acute infections or vaccinations were included as donors. Every donor was a Caucasian adult living in Nashville, Tennessee, USA. CD4+ T cells were enriched by magnetic negative selection; naive cells were then positively selected on CD45RA, and the negative fraction formed the memory subset. After blood collection by leukapheresis, PBMCs were isolated using Ficoll-Histopaque density gradient centrifugation and then cryopreserved in the vapor phase of liquid nitrogen. Analytical flow cytometry was used to check the purity and quantity of every magnetically sorted T cell population. Genomic DNA was isolated from every sorted fraction and measured by UV absorbance on a Nanodrop 2000c. Using the deep immunoSEQ assay, TCR CDR3 regions were amplified from genomic DNA by multiplex PCR. For each cell subset, the extracted genomic DNA was distributed evenly across all wells of several immunoSEQ 96-well plates, and each plate served as one replicate. For sorted subsets, approximately 190 ng of genomic DNA, equivalent to roughly 33,000 T cell genomes, went into each replicate PCR. Purified libraries were quantified with a Qubit 3.0 fluorometer, sized on a Bioanalyzer 2100, and re-quantified with the KAPA Library Quantification kit. Every immunoSEQ 96-well plate was sequenced on a dedicated single-read 150-cycle Illumina NextSeq 550 flow cell. Turning to the authors' computational methods: Because the immunoSEQ output held only junctional sequences and lacked quality scores, the filtering could not match the filtering applied to full-length reads. To assign V/J genes and CDR3, sequences were annotated against IMGT germline references using PyIR, a Python wrapper for IgBLAST v1.9. Reads with weak V/J assignments (E-value above 1e-6), missing CDR3, stop codons, out-of-frame junctions, or ambiguous translated residues were removed. V3J clonotypes were defined by identical inferred V gene, J gene, and CDR3 amino acid sequence. Percentage overlap between repertoires was computed as shared unique clonotypes divided by the size of the smaller repertoire. Repertoire richness was assessed with RTK rarefaction, the Chao1 estimator, and Recon v2.1 estimates of unobserved clonotypes. OLGA was used to compute generation probabilities for all TCRbeta clonotypes that the gDNA method yielded from a few donors. As stored in TCRdb, this immuneACCESS dataset retains in-frame rearrangements with V and J assigned. A fraction of the clones does not appear; measured against another copy, unresolved V genes explain less than half of the discrepancy, and the remainder lacks a known reason. For V, J and clone size, that table is used; D and trimming come from the DNA. The sample contains 1 million to 1.3 million clones, 70% to 80% of them found a single time. Together, the top ten hold 0.6% to 0.75% of the sample.

Based on the germline V gene, the CDR1 and CDR2 sequences are MDHEN and SYDVKM. There are 14 amino acids in the CDR3, from cysteine to phenylalanine inclusive. This entry keeps only the CDR3 DNA: 42 bases, framed from base 1. V and J are truncated by 1 base and 6 bases respectively, leaving an intervening sequence of 10 bases. The TCR originated in a young man in good health. Some clones in this sample may be carry-over from other donors' samples. The sample was memory CD4+ T cells from PBMCs. Sample cell subset or site, as interpreted from the label and publication: CD45RA-negative fraction. The sequence joins TRBV28 to TRBJ1-5; the D gene cannot be resolved reliably. The CDR3 region reads CASSLSQLVQPQHF. The DNA reads as follows: TGTGCCAGCAGTTTATCACAATTGGTTCAGCCCCAGCATTTT. Beyond the CDR3, the reference TRBV28 and TRBJ1-5 genes provide the residues; the full variable domain reads: DVKVTQSSRYLVKRTGEKVFLECVQDMDHENMFWYRQDPGLGLRLIYFSYDVKMKEKGDIPEGYSVSREKKERFSLILESASTNQTSMYLCASSLSQLVQPQHFGDGTRLSIL.